The source of this TCR beta chain is a study of CD8+ T cells in alopecia areata. RNA was isolated and reverse transcribed to cDNA, the sequencing template. The assay was immunoSEQ multiplex PCR, and TCRdb's table has in-frame clones only and misses some. Of some 170,000 clones detected, roughly 60% appear once; the ten largest clones hold 1.5% to 2%. This clone has only a few counts. The V gene lost 7 bases and the J gene lost 1 base, with 16 bases spanning the gap. From germline, CDR1 is SQVTM and CDR2 ANQGSEA. CDR3 length: 14 amino acids. The TCR sequence derives from a human donor with alopecia areata. The source was CD4+ T cells sorted from blood, collected at week 0. This chain connects TRBV29-1 to TRBJ1-1; tentative D call: TRBD1 (5 bases). CDR3 protein: CSAVVGARNTEAFF. The CDR3 bases are TGCAGCGCCGTCGTTGGGGCCAGGAACACTGAAGCTTTCTTT. The whole variable domain, filled in from reference TRBV29-1 and TRBJ1-1, reads SAVISQKPSRDICQRGTSLTIQCQVDSQVTMMFWYRQQPGQSLTLIATANQGSEATYESGFVIDKFPISRPNLTFSTLTVSNMSPEDSSIYLCSAVVGARNTEAFFGQGTRLTVV.